What follows are 13 T cell receptor beta chains derived from one specimen sequenced in a study of monozygotic twins with inflammatory bowel disease (dated by TCRdb to between 2019 and 2020). Libraries were built with 5' RACE. The listed sequencing device is Illumina HiSeq 2500. After TCRdb reprocessed the reads, each CDR3 protein sequence was kept as one row, without DNA. The sample table gives about 380,000 distinct CDR3 sequences. The top ten constitute approximately 2.4% of the sample. The sample comprised blood. All receptors derive from a human donor with ulcerative colitis or Crohn's disease, or a healthy co-twin of an affected twin (not recorded which).

The V and J genes are TRBV24-1 and TRBJ2-7. The CDR3 covers 12 residues. Germline V lookup: CDR1 KGHDR, CDR2 SFDVKD. The CDR3 here is CATSDTGYEQYF.

V is TRBV30 and J is TRBJ2-1; TCRdb's D call, TRBD2, is unchecked because there is no DNA. Germline CDR1 is GTSNPN and CDR2 is SVGIG (reference sequence). The CDR3 spans 15 residues. CDR3 amino acids: CAWSRGSGGAGEQFF.

The chain employs TRBV19 and TRBJ2-7; TCRdb proposes TRBD1, but this gene call is untestable without DNA. This CDR3 is 15 amino acids long. Germline CDR1 LNHDA, CDR2 SQIVND (reference sequence). CDR3 in amino acids: CASSITTAYSYEQYF.

The chain combines TRBV6-5 with TRBJ1-2; TCRdb outputs TRBD1, but without DNA this stays unchecked. Germline CDR1 MNHEY, CDR2 SVGAGI. There are 13 residues in the CDR3. The CDR3 region is CASRRTGGGGYTF.

V and J are TRBV20-1 and TRBJ2-3; no DNA is available, so the TRBD1 call from TCRdb remains unchecked. The length of the CDR3 is 15 residues. Germline V lookup: CDR1 DFQATT, CDR2 SNEGSKA (reference sequence). CDR3: CSARDAGGGTDTQYF.

The gene calls are TRBV20-1 and TRBJ2-1; TCRdb outputs TRBD2, but without DNA this stays unchecked. Germline lookup yields CDR1 DFQATT and CDR2 SNEGSKA (reference sequence). The CDR3 extends over 19 amino acids. The CDR3 loop is CSATQTSGGASLQYNEQFF.

The chain combines TRBV4-1 with TRBJ2-3. The CDR3 has 14 residues. Germline CDR1 reads MGHRA; CDR2 reads YSYEKL. CDR3: CASSQDRYTDTQYF.

This chain joins TRBV20-1 and TRBJ2-6; TCRdb lists TRBD1, though no DNA is available to test this call. The CDR3 length is 15 residues. CDR1 is DFQATT and CDR2 is SNEGSKA in the germline V gene (reference sequence). CDR3 loop: CSAGTGLSGANVLTF.

The chain carries TRBV24-1 and TRBJ2-2; the D gene TCRdb calls, TRBD1, cannot be checked with no DNA. The CDR3 contains 15 residues. The V gene's germline CDR1 is KGHDR and CDR2 SFDVKD. The CDR3 protein is CATSDYGQGNGELFF.

J is TRBJ2-5 and V is TRBV5-1; no DNA is available, so the TRBD1 call from TCRdb remains unchecked. Germline assignment: CDR1 SGHRS and CDR2 YFSETQ. The CDR3 has 15 residues. This chain's CDR3 is CASSGGQGVQETQYF.

This sequence joins TRBV5-1 and TRBJ1-1; TCRdb calls TRBD1, which cannot be checked without DNA. Germline V gene sequence: CDR1 SGHRS, CDR2 YFSETQ. This CDR3 has 15 amino acids. The CDR3 loop reads CASSYYRGANTEAFF.

The J gene is TRBJ2-7, the V gene TRBV5-1; the D call of TRBD1 rests on TCRdb alone, since no DNA is present to check it. The CDR3 consists of 14 residues. Per germline, CDR1 SGHRS and CDR2 YFSETQ. The CDR3 is CASRTQGGTYEQYF.

J is TRBJ2-1 and V is TRBV6-5; TCRdb names TRBD1, which stays unverified in the absence of DNA. Per germline, CDR1 MNHEY and CDR2 SVGAGI. The CDR3 contains 15 residues. CDR3 in amino acids: CASSFVGQGVFEQFF.